The subject of this entry is one T cell receptor beta chain. Its target is unknown. Trimming removed 6 bases from V and 4 bases from J; junction bases left unmatched: 9. CDR3 length: 15 amino acids. Germline V CDR1 and CDR2: SEHNR, FQNEAQ (reference sequence). The sample belongs to a study of cytomegalovirus exposure and HLA in healthy donors. Study-wide findings and caveats: Researchers reported from a later analysis that most CMV-associated TCR beta chains appeared HLA-restricted. Earlier analysis looked at TCR beta V segments, and most were productive about 90% or about 30% of the time. There were some V segments, including TRBV6-2 and TRBV6-3, excluded as indistinguishable. Across HLA loci, a later analysis found differing TCR association rates, with DRB1 most and HLA-C fewest.

Primers for the PCR totalled 60 Vbeta and 13 Jbeta. Measured with immunoSEQ multiplex PCR; TCRdb has only the in-frame clones, and not every one. The repertoire holds about 180,000 clones, with 76% as singletons. The material sequenced was PBMCs. The sequence derives from a man between 18 and 29 years old in good health and CMV-seronegative. The J gene is TRBJ2-7, the V gene TRBV7-9; 10 nucleotides line up with TRBD1. The CDR3 reads CASSPTLGQGYEQYF. CDR3 nucleotides: TGTGCCAGCAGTCCAACTCTGGGACAGGGGTACGAGCAGTACTTC.